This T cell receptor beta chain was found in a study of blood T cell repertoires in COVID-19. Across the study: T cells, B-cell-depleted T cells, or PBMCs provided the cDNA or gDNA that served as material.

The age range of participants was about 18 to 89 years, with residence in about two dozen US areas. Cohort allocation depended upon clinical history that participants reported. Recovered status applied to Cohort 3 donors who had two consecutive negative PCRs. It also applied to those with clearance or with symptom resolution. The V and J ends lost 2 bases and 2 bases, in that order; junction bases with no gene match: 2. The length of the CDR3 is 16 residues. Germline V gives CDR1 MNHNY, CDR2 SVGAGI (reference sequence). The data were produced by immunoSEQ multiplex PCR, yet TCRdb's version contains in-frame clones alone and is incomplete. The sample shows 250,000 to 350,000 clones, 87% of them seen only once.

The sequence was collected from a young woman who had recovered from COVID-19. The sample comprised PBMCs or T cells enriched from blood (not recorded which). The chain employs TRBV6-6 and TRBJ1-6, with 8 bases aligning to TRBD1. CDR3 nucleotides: TGTGCCAGCAGTTACACGGACAGGGCCTATAATTCACCCCTCCACTTT. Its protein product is CASSYTDRAYNSPLHF.